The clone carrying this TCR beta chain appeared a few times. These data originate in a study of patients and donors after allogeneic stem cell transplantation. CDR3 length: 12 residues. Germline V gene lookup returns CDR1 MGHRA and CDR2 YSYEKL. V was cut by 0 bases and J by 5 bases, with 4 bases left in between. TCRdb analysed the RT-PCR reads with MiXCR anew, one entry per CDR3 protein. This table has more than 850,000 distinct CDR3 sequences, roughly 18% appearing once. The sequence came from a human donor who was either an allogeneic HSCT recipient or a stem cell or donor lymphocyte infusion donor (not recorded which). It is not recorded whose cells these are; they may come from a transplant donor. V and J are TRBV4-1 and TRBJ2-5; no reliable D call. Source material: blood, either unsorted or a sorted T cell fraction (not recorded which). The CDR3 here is CASSQDTETQYF. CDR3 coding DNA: TGCGCCAGCAGCCAAGATACGGAGACCCAGTACTTC.